This TCR beta chain was recorded in a study of cytotoxic CD8 clonotypes in ibrutinib-treated CLL. Repertoires were generated with immunoSEQ multiplex PCR, while TCRdb's copy carries only in-frame clones and drops some. The repertoire consists of fewer than 300,000 clones, with around 77% occurring once and the leading ten covering around 5.3%. Germline V gene sequence: CDR1 KGHSH, CDR2 LQKENI. The CDR3 runs 15 residues. Trimming at V came to 5 bases and at J to 7 bases, leaving 7 bases not matched to a gene. The chain employs TRBV18 and TRBJ1-5; 11 nucleotides agree with TRBD1. Material: PBMCs, obtained at disease progression, from a patient treated with ibrutinib. This receptor was identified in a human donor with chronic lymphocytic leukemia. CDR3 protein: CASSKGQGAGQPQHF. CDR3 in DNA: TGTGCCAGCTCAAAAGGACAGGGGGCGGGGCAGCCCCAGCATTTT. Full variable domain (rest looked up from reference TRBV18 and TRBJ1-5): NAGVMQNPRHLVRRRGQEARLRCSPMKGHSHVYWYRQLPEEGLKFMVYLQKENIIDESGMPKERFSAEFPKEGPSILRIQQVVRGDSAAYFCASSKGQGAGQPQHFGDGTRLSIL.